A selection of T cell receptor beta chains follows, all from one sample in a study of T cells after yellow fever vaccination. TCRdb independently ran MiXCR on the 5' RACE reads; one entry per CDR3 protein. The sample records about 430,000 distinct CDR3 sequences, roughly a sixth being singletons. The sample here was PBMCs, taken before the yellow fever booster vaccination. The receptor set was obtained from a man in his late teens or twenties who received the YFV17D yellow fever vaccine. CDR3s include the opening cysteine and the closing phenylalanine or tryptophan. Each record gives: J gene, D gene, V gene, clone size, CDR3 protein, CDR3 DNA. A D gene is named only where the DNA matches it firmly. Size tells how often a clone was seen (once, few, many) or the class of an expanded clone, and some rows leave it out.

>TRBJ2-1|-|TRBV5-1|-
CASSSAILEGHEQFF
TGCGCCAGCAGCAGCGCTATTTTAGAGGGCCATGAGCAGTTCTTC
>TRBJ1-1|-|TRBV7-2|-
CASSSLINGNTEAFF
TGTGCCAGCAGTTCGCTTATCAACGGGAACACTGAAGCTTTCTTT
>TRBJ2-3|TRBD1|TRBV5-1|-
CASSLGQGATDTQYF
TGCGCCAGCAGCTTGGGACAGGGGGCCACAGATACGCAGTATTTT
>TRBJ2-6|-|TRBV29-1|few
CSVHTGSSGANVLTF
TGCAGCGTTCACACGGGGAGCTCTGGGGCCAACGTCCTGACTTTC
>TRBJ2-3|-|TRBV12-3/TRBV12-4|few
CASRQGGRSTDTQYF
TGTGCCAGCAGGCAGGGGGGGCGCAGCACAGATACGCAGTATTTT
>TRBJ1-1|-|TRBV3-1|once
CASQGTRGTEALF
TGTGCCAGCCAAGGGACGAGGGGGACTGAAGCTCTCTTT
>TRBJ2-1|-|TRBV5-5|-
CASSIWDIRDEQFF
TGTGCCAGCAGCATCTGGGACATCCGGGATGAGCAGTTCTTC
>TRBJ2-1|TRBD2|TRBV28|-
CASSLAGGNGNEQFF
TGTGCCAGCAGTTTAGCGGGGGGTAATGGTAATGAGCAGTTCTTC
>TRBJ1-2|-|TRBV6-6|few
CASRSDGNYGYTF
TGTGCCAGCAGATCAGACGGGAACTATGGCTACACCTTC
>TRBJ2-5|-|TRBV5-1|few
CASSLDPPTNTQYF
TGCGCCAGCAGCCTGGACCCCCCGACGAACACCCAGTACTTC
>TRBJ2-5|TRBD2|TRBV10-3|few
CAIQRGGGETQYF
TGTGCCATCCAGCGGGGGGGCGGAGAGACCCAGTACTTC
>TRBJ1-6|-|TRBV2|-
CASSTVLKDSPLHF
TGTGCCAGCAGTACGGTCCTAAAGGATTCACCCCTCCACTTT
>TRBJ2-1|TRBD2|TRBV29-1|-
CSSCPLAGGYNEQFF
TGCAGCTCTTGCCCCTTAGCGGGGGGTTACAATGAGCAGTTCTTC
>TRBJ2-5|-|TRBV5-1|-
CASSLTRSGQETQYF
TGCGCCAGCAGCTTGACGCGTAGCGGCCAAGAGACCCAGTACTTC
>TRBJ2-2|-|TRBV29-1|-
CSAREPNTGELFF
TGCAGTGCCAGGGAACCGAACACCGGGGAGCTGTTTTTT
>TRBJ1-3|TRBD1|TRBV28|-
CASSVVGQGFGNTIYF
TGTGCCAGCAGTGTGGTCGGACAGGGGTTTGGAAACACCATATATTTT
>TRBJ1-4|-|TRBV29-1|few
CSAGQGEKLFF
TGCAGCGCTGGGCAGGGAGAAAAACTGTTTTTT
>TRBJ2-6|-|TRBV6-2/TRBV6-3|few
CASSYDEVTSGANVLTF
TGTGCCAGCAGTTACGACGAGGTTACCTCTGGGGCCAACGTCCTGACTTTC
>TRBJ2-7|-|TRBV11-3|-
CASSLGGFNYEQYF
TGTGCCAGCAGTTTAGGGGGATTTAACTACGAGCAGTACTTC
>TRBJ2-1|-|TRBV9|-
CASSVEGQYNEQFF
TGTGCCAGCAGCGTAGAAGGGCAGTACAATGAGCAGTTCTTC
>TRBJ1-2|-|TRBV5-6|-
CASSPAGLGYTF
TGTGCCAGCAGCCCAGCCGGATTGGGCTACACCTTC
>TRBJ1-1|-|TRBV10-3|many
CAITGALNTEAFF
TGTGCCATCACTGGGGCATTGAACACTGAAGCTTTCTTT
>TRBJ1-1|-|TRBV5-5|-
CASSGPGHQNTEAFF
TGTGCCAGCAGCGGACCGGGACACCAGAACACTGAAGCTTTCTTT
>TRBJ2-1|TRBD2|TRBV5-1|once
CASSVTSAHEQFF
TGCGCCAGCAGCGTGACTAGCGCCCATGAGCAGTTCTTC
>TRBJ1-1|-|TRBV28|-
CASSSAGEGGEAFF
TGTGCCAGCAGTTCCGCGGGGGAAGGGGGTGAAGCTTTCTTT
>TRBJ1-1|-|TRBV7-2|many
CASSLRWARSNTEAFF
TGTGCCAGCAGCTTAAGGTGGGCCAGGAGTAACACTGAAGCTTTCTTT
>TRBJ2-3|TRBD2|TRBV5-1|few
CASKVGGITDTQYF
TGCGCCAGCAAAGTGGGGGGGATCACAGATACGCAGTATTTT
>TRBJ1-1|-|TRBV4-3|-
CASSQEYTGLVGDASWNTEAFF
TGCGCCAGCAGCCAAGAATACACCGGTCTCGTCGGAGACGCAAGCTGGAACACTGAAGCTTTCTTT
>TRBJ2-5|TRBD1|TRBV6-5|-
CASSSTGGTEETQYF
TGTGCCAGCAGTTCGACAGGGGGTACGGAAGAGACCCAGTACTTC
>TRBJ1-2|-|TRBV7-9|-
CASSRSSGGYTF
TGTGCCAGCAGCCGGTCCTCCGGGGGCTACACCTTC
>TRBJ2-1|-|TRBV4-3|-
CASSQAEGAGVHNEQFF
TGCGCCAGCAGCCAAGCCGAGGGGGCGGGGGTCCACAATGAGCAGTTCTTC
>TRBJ2-1|-|TRBV10-3|-
CAISPSGGAGNEQFF
TGTGCCATCAGCCCATCCGGGGGCGCGGGCAATGAGCAGTTCTTC
>TRBJ1-6|-|TRBV11-2|-
CASSLGPSGGSPLHF
TGTGCCAGCAGCTTAGGACCGTCGGGCGGCTCACCCCTCCACTTT
>TRBJ2-2|-|TRBV29-1|-
CSTLQTNTGELFF
TGCAGCACTCTGCAGACGAACACCGGGGAGCTGTTTTTT
>TRBJ2-3|-|TRBV5-1|-
CASSLMAKDTQYF
TGCGCCAGCAGCTTGATGGCCAAGGATACGCAGTATTTT
>TRBJ1-3|-|TRBV11-2|-
CASSLEGYSGNTIYF
TGTGCCAGCAGCTTAGAGGGTTACTCTGGAAACACCATATATTTT
>TRBJ1-1|-|TRBV29-1|few
CSVEESYLDTEAFF
TGCAGCGTTGAGGAGTCTTATTTGGACACTGAAGCTTTCTTT
>TRBJ2-1|TRBD2|TRBV6-5|-
CASSSNVLSSGGTRDNEQFF
TGTGCCAGCAGTTCCAACGTTTTATCTAGCGGGGGGACAAGAGACAATGAGCAGTTCTTC
>TRBJ2-1|-|TRBV3-1|once
CASSLGPGADEQFF
TGTGCCAGCAGCCTTGGACCAGGGGCGGATGAGCAGTTCTTC
>TRBJ1-1|-|TRBV5-6|-
CASRLGGTARGEAFF
TGTGCCAGCAGACTTGGGGGGACCGCTCGGGGTGAAGCTTTCTTT
>TRBJ2-3|-|TRBV4-1|few
CASSLSRNRDTDTQYF
TGCGCCAGCAGCTTGAGCCGCAACCGAGACACAGATACGCAGTATTTT
>TRBJ2-1|-|TRBV29-1|few
CSVEDLYRTTYNEQFF
TGCAGCGTTGAAGATCTGTATAGGACCACCTACAATGAGCAGTTCTTC
>TRBJ2-2|TRBD2|TRBV10-3|few
CATGLAGPAGELFF
TGTGCCACCGGACTAGCGGGGCCGGCCGGGGAGCTGTTTTTT
>TRBJ1-3|-|TRBV4-3|few
CASSHDRDRRNGNTIYF
TGCGCCAGCAGCCACGATCGAGACAGGCGTAATGGAAACACCATATATTTT